This record covers a single T cell receptor beta chain. Antigen unknown. A second PCR of about 7 to 11 cycles used a sample-barcoded 5' primer and a J-beta primer mix. Template switching added a 12-random-nucleotide identifier to every cDNA molecule. From the 5' RACE reads, TCRdb called clonotypes with MiXCR, one entry per CDR3 protein. The sample has roughly 1 million distinct CDR3 sequences; approximately 25% are singletons. The data stem from a study of blood T cells in healthy people across ages. Whole-study results and caveats: More naive CD4+ cells and higher diversity were found in long-lived than in aged donors.

A further study also used this sample, focusing on T cells of mothers and their children. From that study: The study recruited three healthy Caucasian mothers and their six children as donors.

The source material was blood. This TCR derives from a girl aged 2 to 9 in good health.

The CDR3 loop reads CASSDILTPETQYF. The CDR3 nucleotides are TGTGCCAGCAGTGACATCCTCACCCCAGAGACCCAGTACTTC. The V gene is TRBV2, the J gene TRBJ2-5; unclear D gene. The germline CDR1 and CDR2 sequences are SNHLY and FYNNEI. This CDR3 spans 14 amino acids. V was trimmed by 3 bases and J by 4 bases, leaving 12 bases between them.